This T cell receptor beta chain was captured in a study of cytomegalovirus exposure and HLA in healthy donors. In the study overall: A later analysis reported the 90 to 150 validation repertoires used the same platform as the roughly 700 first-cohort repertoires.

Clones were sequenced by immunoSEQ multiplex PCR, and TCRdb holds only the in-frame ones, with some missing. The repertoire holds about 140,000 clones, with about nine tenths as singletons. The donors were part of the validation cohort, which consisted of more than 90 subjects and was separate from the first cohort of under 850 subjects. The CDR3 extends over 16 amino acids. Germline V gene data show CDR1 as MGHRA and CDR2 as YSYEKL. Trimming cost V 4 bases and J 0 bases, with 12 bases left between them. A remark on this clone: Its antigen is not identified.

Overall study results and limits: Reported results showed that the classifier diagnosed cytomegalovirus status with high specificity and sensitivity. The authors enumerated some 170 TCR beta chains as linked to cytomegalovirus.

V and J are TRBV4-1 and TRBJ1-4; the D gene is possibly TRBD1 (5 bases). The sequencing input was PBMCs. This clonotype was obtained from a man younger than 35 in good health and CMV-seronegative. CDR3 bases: TGCGCCAGCAGCCGGGGACTCGTGGCAACTAATGAAAAACTGTTTTTT. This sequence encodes CASSRGLVATNEKLFF.